This note documents a single T cell receptor (beta chain) sequence. This clonotype came up many times. The antigen this receptor binds is unknown. Base qualities were left out, and no much larger clone turns up one base away. The treatment or condition label, read with the paper, signifies: allogeneic hematopoietic cell transplantation with graft depleted of TCRalphabeta T cells and CD19 B cells. The transplant recipients were children given TCRalphabeta/CD19-depleted allogeneic hematopoietic cell grafts. These data come from a study of T-cell reconstitution after alpha-beta-depleted transplantation in children (dated by TCRdb to about 2016). Broadly, across the study: T-cell immune reconstitution after TCRalphabeta/CD19-depleted allogeneic hematopoietic cell transplantation in children was quantitatively tracked in the study by means of TCR repertoire profiling. What the authors observed across the whole study: Over subsequent months, a decline in hyperexpanded clone frequencies was noted, and after one year, T-cell counts and TCRbeta diversity were mostly ascribed to newly produced T cells. In some patients, high TCRbeta diversity at day 60 was attributed to recipient T cells and intrathymic progenitors that had survived conditioning. About two months after transplant, the apparently early recovery of alphabetaT-cell counts reportedly depended on just several hundred clones that had expanded rapidly and came from non-depleted graft cells.

The trim is 3 bases for V and 0 bases for J, with a gap of 10 bases between the germline ends. Counted from cysteine to phenylalanine, this CDR3 has 14 amino acids. Just CDR3 DNA is preserved here, 42 bases in frame from base 1. Taken from the germline V gene, the CDR1 and CDR2 loops are SGHRS and YFSETQ. Library prep was done by PCR. Instrument used: Illumina HiSeq 2500. TCR libraries were prepared with molecular barcoding, using unique molecular identifiers to normalize TCRbeta repertoire quantification. TCRdb trimmed public reads at Q25 via fastp, called clones via MiXCR and kept in-frame beta chains. Every CDR3 protein is listed once, alongside the most common genes and DNA of its rows. Recorded for this sample are about 100,000 distinct CDR3 sequences; 5% to 7% of them occurred a single time. About 23% of the sample is in the top ten clones.

Here the sequenced sample was PBMCs, mostly from graft donor cells, taken 360 days after TCRalphabeta/CD19-depleted stem cell transplant. This sequence uses TRBV5-1 and TRBJ2-7; TRBD1 might be the D gene, on 6 matching bases. The TCR sequence derives from a male patient aged 2-15 years who had a stem cell transplant for acute lymphoblastic leukemia, so the T cells may come from the graft donor. The nucleotide sequence reads as follows: TGCGCCAGCAGCTATGACAGGAGCTCCTACGAGCAGTACTTC. It encodes CASSYDRSSYEQYF.